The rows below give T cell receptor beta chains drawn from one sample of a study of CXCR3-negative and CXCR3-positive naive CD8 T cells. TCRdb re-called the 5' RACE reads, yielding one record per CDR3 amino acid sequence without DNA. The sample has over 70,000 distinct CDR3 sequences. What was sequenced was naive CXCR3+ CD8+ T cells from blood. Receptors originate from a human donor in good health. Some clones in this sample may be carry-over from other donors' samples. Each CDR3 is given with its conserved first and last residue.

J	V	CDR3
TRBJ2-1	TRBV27	CASSLASGYNEQFF
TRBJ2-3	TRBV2	CASSEARGGDTDTQYF
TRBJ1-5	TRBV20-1	CSAKRGRNQPQHF
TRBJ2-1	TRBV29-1	CSVEDSSNYNEQFF
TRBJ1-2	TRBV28	CANGPTLNRAGYTF
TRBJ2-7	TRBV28	CASSEDYYEQYF
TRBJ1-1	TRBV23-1	CASSQSYEAFF
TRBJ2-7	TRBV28	CASSISGTAYEQYF
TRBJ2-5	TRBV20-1	CSASRYGGRVEKTQYF
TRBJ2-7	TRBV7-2	CASSLDVGGEQYF
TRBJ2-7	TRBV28	CASSFRGARYEQYF
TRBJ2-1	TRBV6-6	CASSYTGNEQFF
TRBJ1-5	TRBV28	CASSRGSNQPQHF
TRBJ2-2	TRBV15	CATSEKTQGPGELFF